The T cell receptor (beta chain) under discussion was sequenced for a study of persistence of HIV-infected CD4 T cells. Study conclusions and caveats: TCR analyses could not target the rare provirus-carrying CMV-responding cells. Antigen-responding cells were enriched for degenerate expanded CDR3beta sequences.

The libraries were made with immunoSEQ version 4 in survey mode. Each sample used up to 1 ug genomic DNA diluted to 10 ng/uL. Sequenced by immunoSEQ multiplex PCR; TCRdb stores in-frame clones only, minus some. This table holds 15,000 to 20,000 clones, about 61% found once. Cells were stimulated with CMV-infected fibroblast lysates at 10 ug/mL. Sorting of responding CD4+ T cells relied on upregulated CD40 ligand together with CD69. Undetectable plasma HIV-1 RNA below 50 copies/mL lasted at least 4 years. Points on this clone: Its antigen is not identified.

Sequencing used CD4+ T cells sorted from PBMCs after approximately 20-hour stimulation, obtained from a patient who received antiretroviral therapy. The sequence came from an adult woman with HIV who was CMV-seropositive.

The CDR3 coding sequence is TGTGCCAGCAGTGACAGAGGGAGGACTAGCGGGGGGGCAACAGATACGCAGTATTTT. This translates into CASSDRGRTSGGATDTQYF. The J gene is TRBJ2-3, the V gene TRBV2, with 15 positions matching TRBD2. Germline CDR1 reads SNHLY; CDR2 reads FYNNEI. The CDR3 totals 19 residues. The J segment lost 3 bases and the V segment lost 3 bases, leaving 10 bases of the junction unmatched. Drawing the rest from reference TRBV2 and TRBJ2-3, the complete variable domain is EPEVTQTPSHQVTQMGQEVILRCVPISNHLYFYWYRQILGQKVEFLVSFYNNEISEKSEIFDDQFSVERPDGSNFTLKIRSTKLEDSAMYFCASSDRGRTSGGATDTQYFGPGTRLTVL.